Shown below are 8 T cell receptor beta chains from a single sample sequenced in a study of blood T cells in healthy people across ages. A second PCR of 7 to 11 cycles used a sample-barcoded 5' primer and a J-beta primer mix. TCRdb used MiXCR to reprocess the 5' RACE reads, holding one entry per CDR3 protein. The sample has around 940,000 distinct CDR3 sequences, 51% seen once. Sequenced input: blood. Source of these receptors: an older woman in good health.

The chain joins TRBV20-1 to TRBJ2-1; TRBD2 might be the D (6 bases). The V end lost 4 bases, the J end lost 6 bases, and 19 bases lay between the germline ends. This CDR3 spans 15 amino acids. Germline V gene data show CDR1 as DFQATT and CDR2 as SNEGSKA (reference sequence). This CDR3 is CSATPWRAGINEQFF. The CDR3 DNA reads TGCAGTGCTACCCCATGGAGGGCCGGTATCAATGAGCAGTTCTTC.

This sequence joins TRBV7-7 and TRBJ2-5, with 8 bases lining up with TRBD2. There are 15 residues in the CDR3. The germline V gene has CDR1 SSHAT and CDR2 FNYEAQ (reference sequence). The V gene end was trimmed by 9 bases and the J gene end by 0 bases; junction bases not matched to a gene: 9. The CDR3 sequence is CARSSGGGNQETQYF. CDR3 DNA: TGTGCCAGAAGTTCCGGGGGGGGGAACCAAGAGACCCAGTACTTC. The full variable domain, with the rest looked up from reference TRBV7-7 and TRBJ2-5, is GAGVSQSPRYKVTKRGQDVTLRCDPISSHATLYWYQQALGQGPEFLTYFNYEAQPDKSGLPSDRFSAERPEGSISTLTIQRTEQRDSAMYRCARSSGGGNQETQYFGPGTRLLVL.

The CDR3: CSVGRNEQFF. DNA of the CDR3: TGCAGTGTGGGGAGAAATGAGCAGTTCTTC. The rearrangement links TRBV20-1 to TRBJ2-1; D possibly corresponds to TRBD2 (5 bases). Trimming pared 7 bases from V and 7 bases from J, leaving 8 bases between. Germline CDR1 and CDR2: DFQATT and SNEGSKA (reference sequence). The CDR3 consists of 10 residues.

V is TRBV20-1 and J is TRBJ2-1, with TRBD2 matching 12 bases. The junction had 9 bases not matched to a gene; V was cut back by 4 bases and J by 2 bases. Germline CDR1 DFQATT, CDR2 SNEGSKA (reference sequence). The CDR3 spans 17 residues. The DNA for the CDR3 is TGCAGTGCTACGACCTTGACTAGCGGGAGACCCTACAATGAGCAGTTCTTC. It is translated as CSATTLTSGRPYNEQFF.

This chain uses TRBV21-1 with TRBJ2-5; the table assigns TRBD1, which was not confirmed against the DNA. TRBV21-1 is a pseudogene locus. The CDR3 sequence is 14 residues long. Here the CDR3 DNA reads TGTGCCAGCAGCAAAGTGAAAGGGGAAGAGACCCAGTACTTC. This sequence encodes CASSKVKGEETQYF.

The chain uses TRBV9 and TRBJ2-5; 7 nucleotides match TRBD2. Germline V gene data show CDR1 as SGDLS and CDR2 as YYNGEE. The V and J ends lost 0 bases and 4 bases, in that order; junction bases with no gene match: 6. The CDR3 is made up of 15 amino acids. The CDR3, as DNA: TGTGCCAGCAGCGTAGTAGGTCCTAGCGGAGAGACCCAGTACTTC. This gives the protein CASSVVGPSGETQYF.

This clonotype has only a few counts. The V gene is TRBV21-1, the J gene TRBJ2-4; TRBD2 is the table's D call, not checked against the DNA. TRBV21-1 constitutes a pseudogene. The CDR3 consists of 20 residues. The CDR3, as DNA: TGTGCCAGCAGCAAAAACAGGGAAGCCTTCCTAGCCAGCCGGGACTTTATTCAGTACTTC. Protein product: CASSKNREAFLASRDFIQYF.

This clonotype was seen more than once but under ten times. This sequence joins TRBV11-2 and TRBJ2-4; D uncertain. The germline CDR1 and CDR2 sequences are SGHAT and FQNNGV. V dropped 0 bases and J dropped 0 bases, with 0 bases sitting between them. The CDR3 totals 13 residues. CDR3 protein: CASSLEAKNIQYF. The DNA of the CDR3 is TGTGCCAGCAGCTTAGAAGCCAAAAACATTCAGTACTTC.